The 10 T cell receptor beta chains in this list originate from one sample, sequenced in a study of shared T cell receptors in the human thymus. Measured with immunoSEQ multiplex PCR; TCRdb has only the in-frame clones, and not every one. The table includes 63,000 or so clones, about 96% detected once. Sequencing was performed on thymocytes. The receptors originated from a human donor.

The CDR3 loop reads CASSPGGTPLNTEAFF. CDR3 nucleotides: TGTGCCAGCAGCCCAGGGGGCACGCCGCTGAACACTGAAGCTTTCTTT. This sequence joins TRBV11-2 and TRBJ1-1, with 8 bases identical to TRBD1. CDR3 length: 16 residues. Germline V gene lookup returns CDR1 SGHAT and CDR2 FQNNGV. Trimming removed 5 bases from V and 0 bases from J; junction bases left unmatched: 8.

This clone showed up just once. V and J are TRBV19 and TRBJ1-2; 7 positions match TRBD1. The V segment lost 10 bases and the J segment 6 bases; nucleotides outside the gene matches: 8. The germline V gene has CDR1 LNHDA and CDR2 SQIVND (reference sequence). This CDR3 is built from 12 residues. DNA for the CDR3: TGTGCCACAAAAGGGGGCGCAGATGGCTACACCTTC. Its protein is CATKGGADGYTF.

The chain links TRBV7-2 to TRBJ2-5; D is possibly TRBD1 or TRBD2 (5 bases each). Between the trimmed V and J ends, which lost 5 bases and 1 base, there was a span of 23 bases. The length of the CDR3 is 18 residues. Germline V gene lookup returns CDR1 SGHTA and CDR2 FQGNSA. The CDR3 reads CASSRGDPQRLSQETQYF. The CDR3 DNA sequence: TGTGCCAGCAGCCGAGGGGACCCTCAAAGACTCTCCCAAGAGACCCAGTACTTC.

This clone was found once. V and J are TRBV1 and TRBJ1-4; the D segment call TRBD1 is taken from the table without a DNA check. TRBV1 is annotated as a pseudogene. CDR3 length: 20 residues. The CDR3 DNA reads as TGCACCAGCAGCCAAGTCATTTGGGCCGATCAATCAGGGACTAATGAAAAACTGTTTTTT. This translates into CTSSQVIWADQSGTNEKLFF.

The chain has TRBV19 and TRBJ1-3; D is possibly TRBD1 (6 bases). Trimming removed 3 bases from V and 4 bases from J, with 16 bases in between. There are 16 residues in the CDR3. Germline CDR1 LNHDA, CDR2 SQIVND (reference sequence). In DNA, the CDR3 is TGTGCCAGTAGTATCCGGGACAAACCTGTCGGAAACACCATATATTTT. This translates into CASSIRDKPVGNTIYF.

The chain combines TRBV27 with TRBJ1-6; D might be TRBD1 (6 bases). The V end was cut by 1 base, the J end by 4 bases, with 11 bases between. The CDR3 loop spans 16 amino acids. Looked up from germline, CDR1 is MNHEY and CDR2 is SMNVEV (reference sequence). This chain's CDR3 is CASSLLADRYNSPLHF. The CDR3 DNA follows: TGTGCCAGCAGTTTATTGGCCGACAGGTATAATTCACCCCTCCACTTT.

J is TRBJ1-4 and V is TRBV7-2; no firm D call. The V end was cut by 2 bases, the J end by 1 base, with 8 bases between. Germline-derived CDR1 and CDR2 are SGHTA and FQGNSA. There are 15 residues in the CDR3. CDR3: CASSLRVQTNEKLFF. DNA for the CDR3: TGTGCCAGCAGCTTACGGGTACAAACTAATGAAAAACTGTTTTTT.

V is TRBV28 and J is TRBJ2-7; tentatively, D is TRBD2 (5 bases). There are 15 residues in the CDR3. Germline V lookup: CDR1 MDHEN, CDR2 SYDVKM. Trimming pared 4 bases from V and 2 bases from J, leaving 15 bases between. The CDR3 region is CASSYYSAETYEQYF. The CDR3 bases are TGTGCCAGCAGTTATTACTCAGCGGAAACCTACGAGCAGTACTTC. Filled out from reference TRBV28 and TRBJ2-7, the complete variable domain reads DVKVTQSSRYLVKRTGEKVFLECVQDMDHENMFWYRQDPGLGLRLIYFSYDVKMKEKGDIPEGYSVSREKKERFSLILESASTNQTSMYLCASSYYSAETYEQYFGPGTRLTVT.

The rearrangement joins TRBV27 to TRBJ1-3, with D uncertain. The CDR3 has 13 amino acids. Germline V CDR1 and CDR2: MNHEY, SMNVEV (reference sequence). Trimming pared 10 bases from V and 0 bases from J, leaving 10 bases between. In nucleotides, the CDR3 is TGTGCCACCCAAGATTACTCTGGAAACACCATATATTTT. As protein: CATQDYSGNTIYF.

This clone was seen just once. The chain couples TRBV9 to TRBJ2-3, with D unresolved. Germline CDR1 and CDR2: SGDLS and YYNGEE. The CDR3 extends over 16 amino acids. V was cut by 0 bases and J by 0 bases, with 11 bases left in between. The CDR3 region is CASSVDKQTSTDTQYF. CDR3 DNA: TGTGCCAGCAGCGTAGATAAACAGACTAGCACAGATACGCAGTATTTT.